Sequencing of this T cell receptor (beta chain) was carried out in a study of blood T cells in healthy people across ages. Study results and limitations: Age showed a roughly linear inverse relationship with TCR beta diversity per million T cells. Underestimates were what the diversity estimates from one million T cells were considered to be. It was not possible, with unsorted PBMCs, to conclusively compare naive and antigen-experienced cells.

A second PCR, run for about 7 to 11 cycles, used a sample-barcoded 5' primer plus a J-beta primer mix. No fewer than 3 million CDR3-containing paired-end reads came from each sample. MiXCR was run by TCRdb on the 5' RACE reads, yielding one entry per CDR3 protein. The profile shows around 1,600,000 distinct CDR3 sequences, approximately 43% of them singletons. The V gene's germline CDR1 is SGHTA and CDR2 FQGNSA. The CDR3 length is 15 residues. V lost 6 bases to trimming and J lost 0 bases; unmatched junction nucleotides: 6. This clonotype has a handful of counts. Antigen: not known. The gene calls are TRBV7-2 and TRBJ2-5, with 8 bases fitting TRBD2. The sample comprised blood. The clonotype originates from a woman younger than 30 in good health. The CDR3 DNA reads as TGTGCCAGCAGTCGGTCGGGACTAGACCAAGAGACCCAGTACTTC. Translated, it gives CASSRSGLDQETQYF.